Below are 19 T cell receptor beta chains sequenced from a single sample in a study of T cells after yellow fever vaccination. TCRdb independently ran MiXCR on the 5' RACE reads; one entry per CDR3 protein. The sample includes about 340,000 distinct CDR3 sequences, under 15% of them seen just once. This specimen was CD4+ T cells sorted from PBMCs, taken 15 days after the yellow fever booster vaccination. The origin of the receptors is a man aged 18 to 30 who received the YFV17D yellow fever vaccine.

This clonotype was counted a few times. This chain joins TRBV5-1 and TRBJ2-4; D is possibly TRBD1 (5 bases). Trimming pared 5 bases from V and 3 bases from J, leaving 12 bases between. The CDR3 sequence is 14 residues long. CDR1 is SGHRS, CDR2 YFSETQ, per germline. CDR3 nucleotide sequence: TGCGCCAGCAGAGGTGACAGTTACAAAAACATTCAGTACTTC. It specifies CASRGDSYKNIQYF.

As DNA, the CDR3 is TGCAGTGCCCGGACTAGCGGGGGGGCAAATACGCAGTATTTT. It encodes CSARTSGGANTQYF. The chain has TRBV20-1 and TRBJ2-3; 15 bases line up with TRBD2. The J segment lost 7 bases and the V segment lost 6 bases, leaving 5 bases of the junction unmatched. Germline loops: CDR1 DFQATT, CDR2 SNEGSKA (reference sequence). The CDR3 runs 14 residues.

In nucleotides, the CDR3 is TGTGCCAGCAGCCAAGCTAGCGGGGGGGCCGTGAACAATGAGCAGTTCTTC. This gives the protein CASSQASGGAVNNEQFF. The chain is built from TRBV4-2 and TRBJ2-1, with 12 bases matching TRBD2. Germline values: CDR1 LGHNA, CDR2 YNFKEQ. There are 17 residues in the CDR3. With V trimmed by 1 base and J by 5 bases, 6 bases remained unmatched.

This clonotype was recorded once. The gene calls are TRBV19 and TRBJ2-1; weak D call: TRBD2 (7 bases). CDR3 size: 16 residues. Germline CDR1 and CDR2: LNHDA and SQIVND (reference sequence). Between the trimmed V and J ends, which lost 1 base and 3 bases, there was a span of 13 bases. The CDR3 nucleotides read TGTGCCAGTAGTATAGGTCGGCGGGGGCGCTACAATGAGCAGTTCTTC. Protein: CASSIGRRGRYNEQFF.

This clonotype was seen a handful of times. This chain links TRBV6-2 or TRBV6-3 with TRBJ2-2, with D possibly TRBD1 on 6 matching bases. Germline CDR1 MNHEY, CDR2 SVGEGT. V lost 2 bases, J lost 8 bases, and 15 bases lay in between. The CDR3 covers 15 residues. CDR3 sequence reads: CASSYLNSGAGELFF. The CDR3 DNA sequence: TGTGCCAGCAGTTACCTCAACTCAGGGGCGGGGGAGCTGTTTTTT.

This chain connects TRBV21-1 to TRBJ2-3; the table's D call of TRBD2 was not tested on the DNA. TRBV21-1 is described as a pseudogene. The CDR3 has 17 residues. The CDR3, as DNA: TGTGCCAGCAGCAACCCCCCTAGGGGGAACTCCACAGATACGCAGTATTTT. Amino acids: CASSNPPRGNSTDTQYF.

The chain recombines TRBV12-3 or TRBV12-4 with TRBJ2-3; possible D gene TRBD2, 6 bases. CDR3 length equals 16 residues. Trimming took 6 bases from V and 0 from J, leaving 16 bases between them. This CDR3 reads CASSRGVRASTDTQYF. The CDR3 nucleotides read TGTGCCAGCAGCCGCGGGGTGCGTGCTAGCACAGATACGCAGTATTTT.

This sequence joins TRBV2 and TRBJ2-5; D is unclear. V was trimmed by 5 bases and J by 0 bases, leaving 7 bases between them. There are 13 residues in the CDR3. Per germline, CDR1 SNHLY and CDR2 FYNNEI. The CDR3 protein is CASSNGYQETQYF. The CDR3 DNA reads TGTGCCAGCAGTAATGGGTACCAAGAGACCCAGTACTTC.

There are a few counts of this clonotype. The chain couples TRBV5-1 to TRBJ2-7; TRBD1 matches at 7 bases. Germline V gene sequence: CDR1 SGHRS, CDR2 YFSETQ. This CDR3 comprises 14 residues. J gave up 5 bases and V 4 bases, and 9 bases lay outside the gene matches. In DNA, the CDR3 is TGCGCCAGCAGCCCCGGGGCAGGGGGTGACGAGCAGTACTTC. Translated: CASSPGAGGDEQYF.

Only a few counts were recorded for this clonotype. The gene calls are TRBV18 and TRBJ2-1, with TRBD2 matching over 13 bases. The CDR3 spans 14 residues. Germline trimming cut 6 bases from V and 8 bases from J; bases unmatched to any gene: 4. Germline lookup yields CDR1 KGHSH and CDR2 LQKENI. Here the CDR3 DNA reads TGTGCCAGCTCGGGGACTAGCGGGACTTATGAGCAGTTCTTC. This gives the protein CASSGTSGTYEQFF.

In the case of this clonotype: The junction departs from germline at one end; a sequencing error may be responsible. The V and J genes are TRBV4-3 and TRBJ2-1; D uncertain. The CDR3 runs 17 residues. CDR1 is LGHNA, CDR2 YSLEER, per germline. The CDR3 sequence: CASSQALSASSFNEQFF. CDR3 in DNA: TGCGCCAGCAGCCAAGCCCTGAGCGCAAGCTCCTTCAATGAGCAGTTCTTC.

The CDR3 reads CAWRGDQGAAHNEQFF. In DNA form, the CDR3 reads TGTGCCTGGAGAGGGGATCAGGGGGCGGCACACAATGAGCAGTTCTTC. This chain links TRBV30 with TRBJ2-1, with 8 bases matching TRBD1. Trimming cost V 3 bases and J 5 bases; bases outside gene matches: 12. The CDR3 has 16 residues. Per germline, CDR1 GTSNPN and CDR2 SVGIG (reference sequence).

In this sample, this clonotype turned up a few times. V is TRBV10-3 and J is TRBJ2-3; D is ambiguous. Trimming removed 7 bases at V and 5 bases at J, with 13 bases between. The CDR3 totals 13 residues. The germline V gene has CDR1 ENHRY and CDR2 SYGVKD. This CDR3 is CAIKGTQGDTQYF. For the CDR3, the DNA is TGTGCCATCAAGGGCACCCAAGGAGATACGCAGTATTTT.

The chain employs TRBV19 and TRBJ2-3; 9 nucleotides match TRBD1. Losses at the gene ends were 10 bases for V and 6 bases for J; bases not matched to a gene: 14. The length of the CDR3 is 15 residues. CDR1 and CDR2 (germline): LNHDA, SQIVND (reference sequence). CDR3 residues: CATTARTGAWDTQYF. The CDR3 nucleotides read TGTGCCACCACAGCTAGGACAGGGGCATGGGATACGCAGTATTTT.

This chain joins TRBV19 and TRBJ1-5; D unclear. The CDR3 is 13 amino acids. Germline-derived CDR1 and CDR2 are LNHDA and SQIVND (reference sequence). Trimming shortened V by 4 bases and J by 8 bases, and 12 bases separated the two germline ends. The CDR3 bases are TGTGCCAGTAGTAAAGTAGAATTGGAGCCCCAGCATTTT. It codes for CASSKVELEPQHF.

The chain links TRBV30 to TRBJ2-5, with 8 bases that match TRBD1. Germline V gene data show CDR1 as GTSNPN and CDR2 as SVGIG (reference sequence). The trim removed 2 bases at V and 5 bases at J, leaving 10 bases unmatched. CDR3 length equals 15 residues. CDR3 DNA: TGTGCCTGGAGTACGGACAGGGACCTTTTGGAGACCCAGTACTTC. This sequence encodes CAWSTDRDLLETQYF.

This clonotype was seen more than once but under ten times. The chain couples TRBV5-1 to TRBJ1-2; 7 positions agree with TRBD1. From germline, CDR1 is SGHRS and CDR2 YFSETQ. The CDR3 sequence is 14 residues long. Trimming removed 7 bases from V and 3 bases from J; junction bases left unmatched: 9. CDR3 amino acids: CASGSGGFDYGYTF. The CDR3 DNA sequence: TGCGCCAGCGGGTCAGGGGGTTTCGACTATGGCTACACCTTC.

In its sample, this clonotype was seen many times. This rearrangement joins TRBV5-1 to TRBJ2-7; D might be TRBD1 (5 bases). Trimming took 0 bases from V and 2 from J, leaving 6 bases between them. The CDR3 length is 13 residues. Per germline, CDR1 SGHRS and CDR2 YFSETQ. DNA of the CDR3: TGCGCCAGCAGCTTGGACAGGCCCTACGAGCAGTACTTC. This codes for CASSLDRPYEQYF.

In its sample, this clonotype was seen a few times. The CDR3 DNA sequence: TGTGCCAGCAGCTGGACGGAGCGACGGGCCTACGAGCAGTACTTC. Its translation is CASSWTERRAYEQYF. The genes are TRBV2 and TRBJ2-7; D is ambiguous. CDR3 length: 15 amino acids. Germline CDR1 reads SNHLY; CDR2 reads FYNNEI. The V gene lost 6 bases and the J gene lost 2 bases, with 17 bases spanning the gap.